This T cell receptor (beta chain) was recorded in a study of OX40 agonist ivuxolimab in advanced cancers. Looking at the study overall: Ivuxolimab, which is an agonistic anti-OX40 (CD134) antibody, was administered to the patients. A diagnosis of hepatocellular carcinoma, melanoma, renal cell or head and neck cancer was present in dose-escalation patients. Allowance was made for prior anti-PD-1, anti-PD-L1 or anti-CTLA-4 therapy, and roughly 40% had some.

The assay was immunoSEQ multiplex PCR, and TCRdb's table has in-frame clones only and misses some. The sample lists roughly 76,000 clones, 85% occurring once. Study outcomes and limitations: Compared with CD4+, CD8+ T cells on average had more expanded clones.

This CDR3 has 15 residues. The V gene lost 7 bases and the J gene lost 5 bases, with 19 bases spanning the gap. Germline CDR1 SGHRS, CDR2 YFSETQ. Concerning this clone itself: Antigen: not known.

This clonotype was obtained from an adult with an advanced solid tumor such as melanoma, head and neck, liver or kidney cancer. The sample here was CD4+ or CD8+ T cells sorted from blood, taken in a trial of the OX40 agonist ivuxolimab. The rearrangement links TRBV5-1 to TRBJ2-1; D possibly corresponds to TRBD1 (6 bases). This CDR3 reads CASDSSTGSHNEQFF. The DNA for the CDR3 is TGCGCCAGCGACTCGTCGACAGGATCCCACAATGAGCAGTTCTTC. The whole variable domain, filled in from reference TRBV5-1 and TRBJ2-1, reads KAGVTQTPRYLIKTRGQQVTLSCSPISGHRSVSWYQQTPGQGLQFLFEYFSETQRNKGNFPGRFSGRQFSNSRSEMNVSTLELGDSALYLCASDSSTGSHNEQFFGPGTRLTVL.